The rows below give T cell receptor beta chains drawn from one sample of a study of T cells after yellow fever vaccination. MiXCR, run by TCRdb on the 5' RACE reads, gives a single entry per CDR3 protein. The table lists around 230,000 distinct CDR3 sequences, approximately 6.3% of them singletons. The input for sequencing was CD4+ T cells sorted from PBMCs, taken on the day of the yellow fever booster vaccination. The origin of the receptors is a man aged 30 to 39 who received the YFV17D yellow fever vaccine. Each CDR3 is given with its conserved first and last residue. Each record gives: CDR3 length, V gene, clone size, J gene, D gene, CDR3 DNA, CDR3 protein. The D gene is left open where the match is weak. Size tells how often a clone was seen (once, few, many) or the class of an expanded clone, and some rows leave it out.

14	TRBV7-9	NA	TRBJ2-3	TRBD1	TGTGCCAGCAGCAACCGGGACAGCGCAGATACGCAGTATTTT	CASSNRDSADTQYF
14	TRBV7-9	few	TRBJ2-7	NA	TGTGCCAGCAGCTTTACGGGGCCCCACGTAGAGCAGTACTTC	CASSFTGPHVEQYF
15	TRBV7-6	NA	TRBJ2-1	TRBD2	TGTGCCAGCAGTCGACTAGCGGGAAATAACAATGAGCAGTTCTTC	CASSRLAGNNNEQFF
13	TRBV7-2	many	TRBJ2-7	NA	TGTGCCAGCAGCTTACAGTTCTCGGACGAGCAGTACTTC	CASSLQFSDEQYF
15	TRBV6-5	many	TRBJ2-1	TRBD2	TGTGCCAGCAGCCCCTCTAGCGGGAGGCGCAATGAGCAGTTCTTC	CASSPSSGRRNEQFF
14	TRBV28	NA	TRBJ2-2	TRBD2	TGTGCCAGCCTCGAAGCGGGAGCTGCCGGGGAGCTGTTTTTT	CASLEAGAAGELFF
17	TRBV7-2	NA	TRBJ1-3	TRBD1	TGTGCCAGCAGCTTATCCGGGACAGGGGTATCGGGAAACACCATATATTTT	CASSLSGTGVSGNTIYF
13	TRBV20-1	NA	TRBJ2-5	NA	TGCAGTGCCCCTAGGGATTACCAAGAGACCCAGTACTTC	CSAPRDYQETQYF
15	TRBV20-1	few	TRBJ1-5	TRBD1	TGCAGTGCTAGAGAAGGGGGCGCGGGAAGTCAGCCCCAGCATTTT	CSAREGGAGSQPQHF
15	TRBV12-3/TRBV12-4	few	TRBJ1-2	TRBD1	TGTGCCAGCAGTCACCGGACAGGTATACCCTATGGCTACACCTTC	CASSHRTGIPYGYTF
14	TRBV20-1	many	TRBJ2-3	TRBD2	TGCAGTGCTAGTTTGACTAGCGGGGGTGATACGCAGTATTTT	CSASLTSGGDTQYF
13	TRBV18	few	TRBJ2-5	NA	TGTGCCAGCTCACCACCGAGTTCAGAGACCCAGTACTTC	CASSPPSSETQYF
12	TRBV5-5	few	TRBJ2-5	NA	TGTGCCAGCAGACCCAGGGGCGAGACCCAGTACTTC	CASRPRGETQYF
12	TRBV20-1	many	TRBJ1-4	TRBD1	TGCAGTGGGACAGGGGAATTTGAAAAACTGTTTTTT	CSGTGEFEKLFF
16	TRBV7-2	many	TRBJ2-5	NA	TGTGCCAGCAGCTTAGGAGGGGCAAGGAGGAAAGAGACCCAGTACTTC	CASSLGGARRKETQYF
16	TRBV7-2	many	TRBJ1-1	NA	TGTGCCAGCAGCCCCCAACCCTCGGGGGCTGGCACTGAAGCTTTCTTT	CASSPQPSGAGTEAFF
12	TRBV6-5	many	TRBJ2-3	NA	TGTGCCAGCAGTTATCCGGGACGAGGCATGTATTTT	CASSYPGRGMYF
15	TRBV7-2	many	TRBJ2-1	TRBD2	TGTGCCAGCAGCTCTAGCGGGGAACTTCACAATGAGCAGTTCTTC	CASSSSGELHNEQFF
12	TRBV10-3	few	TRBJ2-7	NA	TGTGCCATCAGTGAGGGGCTGGGCGAGCAGTACTTC	CAISEGLGEQYF
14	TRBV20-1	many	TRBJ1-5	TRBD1	TGCAGTGCCGCCTGGACAGGTGGCAATCAGCCCCAGCATTTT	CSAAWTGGNQPQHF
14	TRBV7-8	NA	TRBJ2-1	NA	TGTGCCAGCAGCTTTTATCGCTCCTACAATGAGCAGTTCTTC	CASSFYRSYNEQFF
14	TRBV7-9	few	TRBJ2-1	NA	TGTGCCAGCAACCCCGACGGCTCCTTCGATGAGCAGTTCTTC	CASNPDGSFDEQFF
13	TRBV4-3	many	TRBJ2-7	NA	TGCGCCAGCAGCCTATCCGGGAACTACGAGCAGTACTTC	CASSLSGNYEQYF
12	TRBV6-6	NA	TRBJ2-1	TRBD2	TGTGCCAGCGGCGGGAGTCAGTATGAGCAGTTCTTC	CASGGSQYEQFF
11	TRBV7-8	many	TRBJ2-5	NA	TGTGCCAGCGAGGGTGGAGAGACCCAGTACTTC	CASEGGETQYF
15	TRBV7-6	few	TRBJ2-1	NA	TGTGCCAGCAGCTTAGCGGGACCCAACTACAATGAGCAGTTCTTC	CASSLAGPNYNEQFF
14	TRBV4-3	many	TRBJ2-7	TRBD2	TGCGCCAGCAGCCGGGAGGGAGGGACCTACGAGCAGTACTTC	CASSREGGTYEQYF
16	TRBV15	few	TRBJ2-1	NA	TGTGCCACCAGCAGAGACCTAGGTCAGTCCTACAATGAGCAGTTCTTC	CATSRDLGQSYNEQFF
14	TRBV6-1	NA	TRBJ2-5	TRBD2	TGTGCCAGCACGCCGGGACTAGTCGGAGAGACCCAGTACTTC	CASTPGLVGETQYF
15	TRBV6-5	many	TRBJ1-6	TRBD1	TGTGCCAGCAGGACCGGGACAGGGATTAATTCACCCCTCCACTTT	CASRTGTGINSPLHF
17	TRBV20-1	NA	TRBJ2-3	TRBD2	TGCAGTGCTAGGTGGGGCCCTAGCGGTCTGGAAGGTGGTACGCAGTATTTT	CSARWGPSGLEGGTQYF
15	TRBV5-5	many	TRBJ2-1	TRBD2	TGTGCCAGCAGCAACCCCACTAGCGGGGCTTCGGAGCAGTTCTTC	CASSNPTSGASEQFF
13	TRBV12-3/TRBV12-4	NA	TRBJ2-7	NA	TGTGCCAGCAGTAAGACCGGAGGATACGAGCAGTACTTC	CASSKTGGYEQYF
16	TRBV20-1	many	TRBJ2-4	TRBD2	TGCAGTGCTAGAGATGCAGGACTAGCACCCAAAAACATTCAGTACTTC	CSARDAGLAPKNIQYF
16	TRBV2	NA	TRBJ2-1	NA	TGTGCCAGCAGTGGAGACCCGGGGATAGCCTACAATGAGCAGTTCTTC	CASSGDPGIAYNEQFF
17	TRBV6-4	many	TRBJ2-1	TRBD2	TGTGCCAGCAGTCCAATGGGGACTATCCATTCCTACAATGAGCAGTTCTTC	CASSPMGTIHSYNEQFF
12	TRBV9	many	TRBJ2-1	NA	TGTGCCAGCAGCGAGGGACTTGGTGAGCAGTTCTTC	CASSEGLGEQFF
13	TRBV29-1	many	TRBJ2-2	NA	TGCAGCGACCGCAGGGTAGACACCGGGGAGCTGTTTTTT	CSDRRVDTGELFF
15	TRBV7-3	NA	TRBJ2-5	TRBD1	TGTGCCAGCAGCACTATGACAGGGAGTATAGAGACCCAGTACTTC	CASSTMTGSIETQYF
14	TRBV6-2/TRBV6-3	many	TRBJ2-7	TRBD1	TGTGCCAGCAGGACAGGGGGCTCTCCCTACGAGCAGTACTTC	CASRTGGSPYEQYF
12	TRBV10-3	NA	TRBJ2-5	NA	TGTGCCATCAGTGAGTCCAGGGAGACCCAGTACTTC	CAISESRETQYF
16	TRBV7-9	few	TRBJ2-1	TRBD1	TGTGCCAGCAGCTTTAGAGAACAGGGGCAGGGGAATGAGCAGTTCTTC	CASSFREQGQGNEQFF
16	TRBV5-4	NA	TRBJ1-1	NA	TGTGCCAGCAGCTTGGTCAGTGACAGGAGGAACACTGAAGCTTTCTTT	CASSLVSDRRNTEAFF
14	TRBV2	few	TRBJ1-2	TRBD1	TGTGCCAGCAGTTCACAGGGGGCCAACTATGGCTACACCTTC	CASSSQGANYGYTF
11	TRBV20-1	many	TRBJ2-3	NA	TGCAGTGCTAGAGATGGTGATACGCAGTATTTT	CSARDGDTQYF